This T cell receptor beta chain was obtained from a study of blood T cell repertoires in COVID-19. About the study: Acute and convalescent COVID-19 samples came from the United States, Italy and Spain. Nucleic acid was either cDNA or gDNA, and it came from T cells, B-cell-depleted T cells, or PBMCs.

In the source study's methods: Estimation of nucleated cell counts relied on the amplification of reference gene primers. Using immunoSEQ multiplex PCR, the repertoire was profiled, and TCRdb retains in-frame clones only, with some absent. The V and J calls and clone size come from that table; D and trimming were worked out from the DNA. This sample has 140,000 to 150,000 clones; almost 80% occur once, and the top ten carry about 8.6%. V was shortened by 1 base and J by 2 bases, with 14 bases between the two germline ends. The germline gives CDR1 LGHDT, CDR2 YNNKEL (reference sequence). This CDR3 has 16 amino acids.

The V gene is TRBV3-1 (or the pseudogene TRBV3-2), the J gene TRBJ2-5; D may be TRBD1 (5 bases). The specimen sequenced was peripheral blood. This sequence originates from a man aged 50 or older with active or convalescent COVID-19. CDR3 DNA sequence: TGTGCCAGCAGCCAAGGGGCCGCGGACAATCAAGAGACCCAGTACTTC. Its translation is CASSQGAADNQETQYF.